A single sample is the source of the 23 T cell receptor beta chains below, sequenced in a study of T cells in Graves' hyperthyroidism and ophthalmopathy. Amplification of TCR beta CDR3 regions used RNA as the template. Initially, a first-round RT-PCR of the TCR CDR3 employed the HTBI primer set. One entry per CDR3 protein, called by TCRdb with MiXCR from the multiplex PCR reads. Here the sample spans hundreds of thousands of distinct CDR3 sequences, more than 15% being singletons. The sequenced sample consisted of blood. The receptors derive from a woman aged 40 to 49 with Graves' ophthalmopathy.

This clonotype was found a few times. The chain recombines TRBV6-5 with TRBJ2-3, with 7 bases lining up with TRBD1. J gave up 2 bases and V 10 bases, and 3 bases lay outside the gene matches. The CDR3 has 12 amino acids. Germline V lookup: CDR1 MNHEY, CDR2 SVGAGI. As DNA, the CDR3 is TGTGCCACCGACAGGGACACAGATACGCAGTATTTT. Its protein is CATDRDTDTQYF.

This clonotype has only a few counts. A much larger clone differs from this one at a single base, so this may be a read error. Here the CDR3 reads CASGASGSYSGRGYNEQFF. In nucleotides, the CDR3 is TGTGCCAGCGGCGCCTCAGGTTCCTATAGCGGGAGGGGATACAATGAGCAGTTCTTC. The V call is TRBV9, the J call TRBJ2-1; 11 positions agree with TRBD2. The trim removed 7 bases at V and 4 bases at J, leaving 19 bases unmatched. There are 19 residues in the CDR3. Germline V gives CDR1 SGDLS, CDR2 YYNGEE.

This clonotype has a count of ten or more. This sequence joins TRBV28 and TRBJ1-1, with D unclear. The CDR3 totals 11 residues. Germline-derived CDR1 and CDR2 are MDHEN and SYDVKM. The V and J ends lost 5 bases and 1 base respectively, with 2 bases between them. The CDR3 region is CASSENTEAFF. The CDR3 DNA reads as TGTGCCAGCAGTGAGAACACTGAAGCTTTCTTT.

This clonotype appeared many times. The chain employs TRBV5-1 and TRBJ2-7, with D maybe TRBD1 (6 bases). V was trimmed by 0 bases and J by 3 bases, leaving 16 bases between them. CDR3 length equals 16 residues. Germline V gene lookup returns CDR1 SGHRS and CDR2 YFSETQ. The DNA for the CDR3 is TGCGCCAGCAGCTTGGCCTCGCAGGGGAGAATCTACGAGCAGTACTTC. Its translation is CASSLASQGRIYEQYF.

The chain joins TRBV11-2 to TRBJ2-3, with D unresolved. Trimming removed 5 bases at V and 2 bases at J, with 14 bases between. The length of the CDR3 is 15 residues. CDR1 is SGHAT and CDR2 is FQNNGV in the germline V gene. For the CDR3, the DNA is TGTGCCAGCAGCCATAAGGACGCAAACACAGATACGCAGTATTTT. Residues: CASSHKDANTDTQYF.

This clonotype appeared many times. J is TRBJ2-1 and V is TRBV18; D gene unclear. Per germline, CDR1 KGHSH and CDR2 LQKENI. V was cut by 5 bases and J by 6 bases, with 5 bases left in between. The CDR3 has 11 residues. Here the CDR3 DNA reads TGTGCCAGCTCAAAGGGCAATGAGCAGTTCTTC. This encodes CASSKGNEQFF.

This clonotype has more than one count but fewer than ten. The genes are TRBV5-1 and TRBJ2-5; a possible D gene is TRBD2 (6 bases). The germline gives CDR1 SGHRS, CDR2 YFSETQ. The CDR3 sequence is 17 residues long. V was trimmed by 4 bases and J by 2 bases, leaving 21 bases between them. The CDR3: CASSPTDGGEWQETQYF. DNA for the CDR3: TGCGCCAGCAGCCCGACTGATGGCGGGGAGTGGCAAGAGACCCAGTACTTC. The full variable domain, rest sourced from reference TRBV5-1 and TRBJ2-5, is KAGVTQTPRYLIKTRGQQVTLSCSPISGHRSVSWYQQTPGQGLQFLFEYFSETQRNKGNFPGRFSGRQFSNSRSEMNVSTLELGDSALYLCASSPTDGGEWQETQYFGPGTRLLVL.

V and J are TRBV5-1 and TRBJ1-1; D might be TRBD1 (5 bases). V was trimmed by 4 bases and J by 2 bases, leaving 12 bases between them. The CDR3 covers 14 residues. CDR1 is SGHRS, CDR2 YFSETQ, per germline. CDR3 DNA: TGCGCCAGCAGCCTACCTACAGGCAACACTGAAGCTTTCTTT. Its protein is CASSLPTGNTEAFF.

The rearrangement joins TRBV10-3 to TRBJ2-7; D is undetermined. CDR1 is ENHRY and CDR2 is SYGVKD in the germline V gene. This CDR3 is built from 15 residues. Deletions cut 1 base from V and 9 bases from J, with 19 bases between. CDR3 nucleotide sequence: TGTGCCATCAGTGAGTTGACGTCCGCCAGTACGCTGCAGTACTTC. Translating gives CAISELTSASTLQYF.

This clonotype occurred many times. The chain couples TRBV11-1 to TRBJ2-5, with D uncertain. CDR3 length: 13 residues. V was shortened by 6 bases and J by 0 bases, with 8 bases between the two germline ends. Germline V lookup: CDR1 SGHAT, CDR2 FQDESV (reference sequence). The CDR3 spells CASSELYQETQYF. As DNA, the CDR3 is TGTGCCAGCAGTGAATTGTACCAAGAGACCCAGTACTTC.

This clonotype was recorded a few times. The J gene is TRBJ2-3, the V gene TRBV6-1, with 12 bases fitting TRBD2. Germline assignment: CDR1 MNHNS and CDR2 SASEGT. The CDR3 sequence is 15 residues long. V dropped 8 bases and J dropped 6; count of bases not matched to a gene: 9. CDR3 nucleotide sequence: TGTGCCAGCCTAAGACTAGCGGGAGTGAGGGATACGCAGTATTTT. Its protein product is CASLRLAGVRDTQYF.

The chain joins TRBV2 to TRBJ2-7; 13 bases fit TRBD2. The V and J ends lost 6 bases and 2 bases, in that order; junction bases with no gene match: 7. CDR1 is SNHLY, CDR2 FYNNEI, per germline. The CDR3 runs to 16 residues. In DNA, the CDR3 is TGTGCCAGCAGACCCACTAGCGGGAGGGCCCCCTACGAGCAGTACTTC. This gives the protein CASRPTSGRAPYEQYF.

Only a few counts were recorded for this clonotype. The rearrangement uses TRBV5-6 and TRBJ2-1, with 9 bases aligning to TRBD2. The CDR3 is 14 amino acids. The V gene end was trimmed by 5 bases and the J gene end by 9 bases; junction bases not matched to a gene: 9. CDR1 is SGHDT and CDR2 is YYEEEE in the germline V gene. The DNA of the CDR3 is TGTGCCAGCAGTTTAGGACTAGCGACGAGTGAGCAGTTCTTC. It yields the protein CASSLGLATSEQFF.

This chain links TRBV6-1 with TRBJ2-5, with 8 positions matching TRBD2. V was clipped by 5 bases and J by 6 bases; unmatched bases: 8. Germline lookup yields CDR1 MNHNS and CDR2 SASEGT. The CDR3 is 14 amino acids. CDR3 nucleotide sequence: TGTGCCAGCAGTTCTAGCGGGCTTGGAAAGACCCAGTACTTC. Translated: CASSSSGLGKTQYF.

At least ten counts were recorded for this clonotype. V usage is TRBV9 and J usage is TRBJ2-5; 11 bases line up with TRBD2. Trimming cost V 3 bases and J 5 bases; bases outside gene matches: 9. Germline V gives CDR1 SGDLS, CDR2 YYNGEE. The CDR3 length is 16 residues. CDR3 DNA sequence: TGTGCCAGCAGCGAGACAGGACTAGCGGGTCGGGAGACCCAGTACTTC. It translates to CASSETGLAGRETQYF. The whole variable domain, remainder taken from reference TRBV9 and TRBJ2-5, is DSGVTQTPKHLITATGQRVTLRCSPRSGDLSVYWYQQSLDQGLQFLIQYYNGEERAKGNILERFSAQQFPDLHSELNLSSLELGDSALYFCASSETGLAGRETQYFGPGTRLLVL.

The chain combines TRBV9 with TRBJ2-1; 8 bases line up with TRBD1. The CDR3 sequence is 16 residues long. Germline loops: CDR1 SGDLS, CDR2 YYNGEE. J gave up 4 bases and V 3 bases, and 9 bases lay outside the gene matches. CDR3 in amino acids: CASSASGQGFYNEQFF. The DNA for the CDR3 is TGTGCCAGCAGCGCTTCCGGACAGGGCTTTTACAATGAGCAGTTCTTC.

V usage is TRBV6-5 and J usage is TRBJ2-5; D is perhaps TRBD1 or TRBD2 (5 bases each). The germline V gene has CDR1 MNHEY and CDR2 SVGAGI. The V end lost 2 bases, the J end lost 4 bases, and 11 bases lay between the germline ends. The length of the CDR3 is 14 residues. CDR3 protein: CASSYGHGVETQYF. The CDR3 DNA is TGTGCCAGCAGTTACGGACACGGGGTAGAGACCCAGTACTTC.

This clonotype was counted ten times or more. V is TRBV20-1 and J is TRBJ2-1, with 12 bases matching TRBD2. The ends lost 7 bases at V and 6 bases at J; junction bases unmatched: 10. Germline-derived CDR1 and CDR2 are DFQATT and SNEGSKA (reference sequence). The CDR3 is 15 residues long. CDR3 sequence: CSGNPGLAGFNEQFF. CDR3 bases: TGCAGTGGGAATCCGGGACTAGCGGGTTTCAATGAGCAGTTCTTC.

This clonotype was observed a few times. The rearrangement links TRBV9 to TRBJ1-4; perhaps TRBD1 as D (6 bases). The V and J ends lost 0 bases and 8 bases respectively, with 11 bases between them. CDR3 length: 14 amino acids. In germline, CDR1 is SGDLS, CDR2 YYNGEE. Written as DNA, the CDR3 is TGTGCCAGCAGCGTAGGCCAGGGGATCGAAAAACTGTTTTTT. This codes for CASSVGQGIEKLFF.

With regard to this clonotype: This clone may be a read error of a much larger clone one base away. The genes are TRBV28 and TRBJ2-7, with no clear D. Germline V lookup: CDR1 MDHEN, CDR2 SYDVKM. The CDR3 extends over 13 amino acids. CDR3 DNA sequence: TGTGCCAGCACCATCAGCGTAGGCTACAAGCAGTACTTC. Translated, it gives CASTISVGYKQYF.

This clonotype was seen once. A read error may explain this, as a much larger clone is one base away. V is TRBV6-1 and J is TRBJ1-5, with D hard to call. The CDR3 loop spans 13 amino acids. Germline assignment: CDR1 MNHNS and CDR2 SASEGT. Between the trimmed V and J ends, which lost 7 bases and 7 bases, there was a span of 14 bases. CDR3 residues: CASTTLENQPQHF. The CDR3 bases are TGTGCCAGCACTACTCTCGAGAACCAGCCCCAGCATTTT.

V usage is TRBV28 and J usage is TRBJ2-7, with TRBD2 matching over 7 bases. CDR3 length equals 16 residues. CDR1 is MDHEN and CDR2 is SYDVKM in the germline V gene. V was pared by 2 bases and J by 5 bases, with 12 bases of the junction left unmatched. The CDR3 spells CASSLGRVGLVDEQYF. CDR3 nucleotide sequence: TGTGCCAGCAGTTTAGGGAGGGTCGGATTGGTAGACGAGCAGTACTTC. Full variable domain (missing parts from reference TRBV28 and TRBJ2-7): DVKVTQSSRYLVKRTGEKVFLECVQDMDHENMFWYRQDPGLGLRLIYFSYDVKMKEKGDIPEGYSVSREKKERFSLILESASTNQTSMYLCASSLGRVGLVDEQYFGPGTRLTVT.

Ten or more counts support this clonotype. The chain is built from TRBV2 and TRBJ2-7; possibly TRBD1 for D (6 bases). Germline V gene sequence: CDR1 SNHLY, CDR2 FYNNEI. The V and J ends lost 6 bases and 2 bases respectively, with 11 bases between them. This CDR3 region has 13 residues. The CDR3 is CASRRTEPYEQYF. The CDR3 nucleotides are TGTGCCAGCAGGAGGACAGAGCCCTACGAGCAGTACTTC.